The T cell receptor (beta chain) described here comes from a study of vaccination effects on CD4 cells after COVID-19. Study-level points and caveats: Whether induced by infection or by vaccine, clones showed marked clonal contraction late after vaccination.

Libraries were prepared by immunoSEQ multiplex PCR; TCRdb keeps only in-frame clonotypes and omits some of them. The data hold under 80,000 clones, with 76% observed a single time. Per the germline V gene, CDR1 is SGHRS and CDR2 is YFSETQ. CDR3 length: 15 residues. Deletions cut 0 bases from V and 1 base from J, with 10 bases between. Viral peptide pools were used in the ViraFEST assay to expand antigen-specific CD4+ T cells, and sequencing came afterward. Upon completion of more than 9 days in culture, CD4+ T cells were isolated. All study participants received two doses of BNT162b2 or mRNA-1273 vaccine. In the vaccine recipients, nucleocapsid antibodies were negative and there was no prior SARS-CoV-2 infection. For each well, 1.5 million to 2.5 million PBMC were cultured with 10 IU/ml IL-2 and 8 to 10 ug/ml peptides. IL-2 medium supplanted half the medium on days 3 and 7. As concerns this clone: Its antigen is unknown.

The clonotype was recovered from a human donor who received a COVID-19 vaccine. V and J are TRBV5-1 and TRBJ2-5; tentatively, D is TRBD1 (5 bases). The specimen comprised CD4+ T cells from PBMCs cultured with HCoV-OC43 spike peptides, sampled after COVID-19 vaccination. Described subset: HCoV-OC43 spike overlapping peptide pool stimulation. The CDR3 coding sequence is TGCGCCAGCAGCTTGGCCCAGGGCCCCCAAGAGACCCAGTACTTC. This gives the protein CASSLAQGPQETQYF.